This record concerns one T cell receptor (beta chain) sequence. This CDR3 has 13 residues. Trimming left V 2 bases short and J 6 bases short, with 11 bases between. CDR1 is GTSNPN and CDR2 is SVGIG in the germline V gene (reference sequence). The sample is drawn from a study of blood T cell repertoires in COVID-19. Study-level background: Material from acute and convalescent COVID-19 was sourced from the United States, Italy and Spain. PBMCs, B-cell-depleted T cells, or T cells provided the cDNA or gDNA that made up the material.

Source study methods: Researchers report that nucleated cell counts were estimated from reference gene primer amplification. Here immunoSEQ multiplex PCR was the method, and the copy in TCRdb shows in-frame clones only, minus some. V and J calls and clone size are given by that table; D and trimming were obtained from the DNA. Here the sample spans more than 150,000 clones, 70% to 90% being singletons. This sequence was found in a man between 65 and 85 years old with active or convalescent COVID-19. V gene TRBV30 combines with J gene TRBJ1-5, with D possibly TRBD1 on 6 matching bases. Sequenced input: peripheral blood. This chain's CDR3 is CAWSSQGSQPQHF. The DNA of the CDR3 is TGTGCCTGGAGTTCCCAGGGGAGTCAGCCCCAGCATTTT. Full variable domain (rest looked up from reference TRBV30 and TRBJ1-5): SQTIHQWPATLVQPVGSPLSLECTVEGTSNPNLYWYRQAAGRGLQLLFYSVGIGQISSEVPQNLSASRPQDRQFILSSKKLLLSDSGFYLCAWSSQGSQPQHFGDGTRLSIL.